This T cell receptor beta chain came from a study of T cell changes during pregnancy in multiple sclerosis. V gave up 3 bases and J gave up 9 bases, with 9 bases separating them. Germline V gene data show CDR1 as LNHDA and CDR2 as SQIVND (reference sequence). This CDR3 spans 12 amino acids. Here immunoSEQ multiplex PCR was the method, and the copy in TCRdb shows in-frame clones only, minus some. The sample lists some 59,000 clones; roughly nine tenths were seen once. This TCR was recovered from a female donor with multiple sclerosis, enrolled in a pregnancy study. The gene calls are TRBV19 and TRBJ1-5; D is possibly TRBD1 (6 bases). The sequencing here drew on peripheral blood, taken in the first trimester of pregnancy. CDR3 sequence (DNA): TGTGCCAGTAGTATGGGGGGGCGGCCCCAGCATTTT. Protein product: CASSMGGRPQHF. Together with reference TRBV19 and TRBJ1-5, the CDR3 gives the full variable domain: DGGITQSPKYLFRKEGQNVTLSCEQNLNHDAMYWYRQDPGQGLRLIYYSQIVNDFQKGDIAEGYSVSREKKESFPLTVTSAQKNPTAFYLCASSMGGRPQHFGDGTRLSIL.